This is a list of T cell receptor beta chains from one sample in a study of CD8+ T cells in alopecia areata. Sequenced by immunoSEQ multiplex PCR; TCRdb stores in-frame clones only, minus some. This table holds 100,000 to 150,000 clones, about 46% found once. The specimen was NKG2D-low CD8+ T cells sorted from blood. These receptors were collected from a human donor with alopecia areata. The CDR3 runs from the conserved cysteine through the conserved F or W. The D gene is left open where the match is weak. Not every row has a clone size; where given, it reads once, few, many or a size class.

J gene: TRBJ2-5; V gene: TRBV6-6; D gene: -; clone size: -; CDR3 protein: CASSLFAGFQETQYF; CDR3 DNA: TGTGCCAGCAGTTTGTTTGCGGGATTCCAAGAGACCCAGTACTTC
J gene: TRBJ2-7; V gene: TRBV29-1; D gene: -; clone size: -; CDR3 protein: CSAGGGTGYEQYF; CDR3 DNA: TGCAGCGCTGGTGGAGGGACGGGGTACGAGCAGTACTTC
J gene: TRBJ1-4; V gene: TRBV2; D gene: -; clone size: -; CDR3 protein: CASSIRPEGEKLFF; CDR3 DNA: TGTGCCAGCAGTATCAGACCCGAGGGTGAAAAACTGTTTTTT
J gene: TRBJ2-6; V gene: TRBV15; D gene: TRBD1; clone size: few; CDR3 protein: CATSKDRGSGANVLTF; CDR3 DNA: TGTGCCACCAGCAAGGACAGGGGCTCTGGGGCCAACGTCCTGACTTTC
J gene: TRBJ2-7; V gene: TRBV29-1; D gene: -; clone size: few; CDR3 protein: CSAGSYYEQYF; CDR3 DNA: TGCAGCGCTGGAAGTTATTACGAGCAGTACTTC
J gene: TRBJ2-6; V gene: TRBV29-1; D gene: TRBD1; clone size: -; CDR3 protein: CSAIGSPKGANSGANVLTF; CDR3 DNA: TGCAGCGCCATAGGGAGTCCCAAGGGGGCTAACTCTGGGGCCAACGTCCTGACTTTC
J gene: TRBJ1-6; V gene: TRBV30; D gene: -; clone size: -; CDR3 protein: CAWRDDRGLLHF; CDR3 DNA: TGTGCCTGGAGGGACGACAGAGGACTCCTCCACTTT
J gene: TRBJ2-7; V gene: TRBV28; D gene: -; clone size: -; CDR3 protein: CASSSPTDAYEQYF; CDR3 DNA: TGTGCCAGCAGCTCACCAACGGACGCCTACGAGCAGTACTTC
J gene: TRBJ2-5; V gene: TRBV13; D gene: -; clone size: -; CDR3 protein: CASSLWSGPSQETQYF; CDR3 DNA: TGTGCCAGCAGCTTATGGTCAGGACCGAGCCAAGAGACCCAGTACTTC
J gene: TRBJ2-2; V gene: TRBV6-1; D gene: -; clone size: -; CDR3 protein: CASSDLGAVGGTGELFF; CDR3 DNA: TGTGCCAGCAGTGACCTTGGCGCCGTCGGTGGCACCGGGGAGCTGTTTTTT
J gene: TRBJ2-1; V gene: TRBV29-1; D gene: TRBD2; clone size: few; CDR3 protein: CSAGGVYNEQFF; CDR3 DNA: TGCAGCGCTGGGGGGGTTTACAATGAGCAGTTCTTC
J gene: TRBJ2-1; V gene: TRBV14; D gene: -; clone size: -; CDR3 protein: CASSQGAHNEQFF; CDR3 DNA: TGTGCCAGCAGCCAAGGGGCCCACAATGAGCAGTTCTTC
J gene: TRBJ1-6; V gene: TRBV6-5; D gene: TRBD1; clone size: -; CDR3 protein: CASGQGPPLHF; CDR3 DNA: TGTGCCAGCGGACAGGGCCCACCCCTCCACTTT
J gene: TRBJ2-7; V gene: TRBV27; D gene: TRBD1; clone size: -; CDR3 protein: CASSPGQEDYEQYF; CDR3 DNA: TGTGCCAGCAGTCCGGGACAGGAGGACTACGAGCAGTACTTC
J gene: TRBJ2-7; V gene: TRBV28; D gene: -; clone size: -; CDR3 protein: CASSSRPTTYEQYF; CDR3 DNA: TGTGCCAGCAGTTCCCGACCGACTACCTACGAGCAGTACTTC
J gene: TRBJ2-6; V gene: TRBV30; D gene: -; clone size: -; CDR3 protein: CAWSVGASGANVLTF; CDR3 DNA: TGTGCCTGGAGTGTAGGAGCTTCTGGGGCCAACGTCCTGACTTTC
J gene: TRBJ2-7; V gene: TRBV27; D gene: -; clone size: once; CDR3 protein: CASSFMSEQYF; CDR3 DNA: TGTGCCAGCAGTTTTATGAGCGAGCAGTACTTC
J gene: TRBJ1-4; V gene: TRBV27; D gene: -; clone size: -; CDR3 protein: CASSLTLDGNEKLFF; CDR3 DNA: TGTGCCAGCAGTTTAACTCTGGACGGGAATGAAAAACTGTTTTTT
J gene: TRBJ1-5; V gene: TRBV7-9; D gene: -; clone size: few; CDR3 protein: CASSFSRDGYNQPQHF; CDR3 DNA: TGTGCCAGCAGCTTTTCTCGGGACGGGTACAATCAGCCCCAGCATTTT
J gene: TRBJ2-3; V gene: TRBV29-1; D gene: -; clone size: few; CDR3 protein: CSVEDGGTSTDTQYF; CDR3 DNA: TGCAGCGTTGAAGATGGCGGGACTAGCACAGATACGCAGTATTTT
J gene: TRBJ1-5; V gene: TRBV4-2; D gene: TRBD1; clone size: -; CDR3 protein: CASSPTGLNGNQPQHF; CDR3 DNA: TGTGCCAGCAGCCCGACAGGGTTGAACGGGAATCAGCCCCAGCATTTT
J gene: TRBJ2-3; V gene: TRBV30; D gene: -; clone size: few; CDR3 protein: CAWSPFGGGQDTQYF; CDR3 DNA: TGTGCCTGGAGTCCCTTCGGCGGGGGACAAGATACGCAGTATTTT
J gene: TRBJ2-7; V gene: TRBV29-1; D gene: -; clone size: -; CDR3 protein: CSVAEQGRAPYEQYF; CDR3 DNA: TGCAGCGTCGCAGAACAGGGTAGGGCCCCGTACGAGCAGTACTTC
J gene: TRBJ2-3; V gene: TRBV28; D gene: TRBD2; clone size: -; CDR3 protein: CASSPGLVNTDTQYF; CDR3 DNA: TGTGCCAGCAGTCCGGGACTAGTCAACACAGATACGCAGTATTTT
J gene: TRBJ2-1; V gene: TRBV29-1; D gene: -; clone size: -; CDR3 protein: CSVPDETGKWYEQFF; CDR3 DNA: TGCAGCGTCCCAGACGAAACAGGGAAATGGTATGAGCAGTTCTTC
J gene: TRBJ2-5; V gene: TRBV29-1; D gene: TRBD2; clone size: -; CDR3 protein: CSVEEDRGGPETQYF; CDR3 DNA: TGCAGCGTTGAAGAGGATCGCGGGGGGCCGGAGACCCAGTACTTC
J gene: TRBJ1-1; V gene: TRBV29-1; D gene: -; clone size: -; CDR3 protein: CSEWDGTEAFF; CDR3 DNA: TGCAGCGAGTGGGACGGCACTGAAGCTTTCTTT
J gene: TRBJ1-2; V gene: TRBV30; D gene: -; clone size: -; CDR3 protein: CAWSVSSGYTF; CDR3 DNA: TGTGCCTGGAGTGTTTCTTCTGGCTACACCTTC
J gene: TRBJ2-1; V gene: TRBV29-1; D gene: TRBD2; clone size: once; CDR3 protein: CSVVPISGGAGEQFF; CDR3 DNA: TGCAGCGTTGTCCCCATTAGCGGGGGGGCAGGTGAGCAGTTCTTC
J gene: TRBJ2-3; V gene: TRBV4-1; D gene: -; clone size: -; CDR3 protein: CASSQGSDTQYF; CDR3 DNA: TGCGCCAGCAGCCAAGGTTCCGATACGCAGTATTTT
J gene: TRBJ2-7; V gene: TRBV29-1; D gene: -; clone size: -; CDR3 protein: CSVGTGLAYEQYF; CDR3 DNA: TGCAGCGTTGGAACGGGACTTGCCTACGAGCAGTACTTC
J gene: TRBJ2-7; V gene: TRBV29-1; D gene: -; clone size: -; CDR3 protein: CSVVSGQGWEQYF; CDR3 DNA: -
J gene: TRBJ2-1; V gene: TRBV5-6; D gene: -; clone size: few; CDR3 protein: CASSLAVEQFF; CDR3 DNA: TGTGCCAGCAGCTTGGCCGTTGAGCAGTTCTTC
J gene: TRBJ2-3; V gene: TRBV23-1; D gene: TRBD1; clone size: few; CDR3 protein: CAQQSISGQGSDTQYF; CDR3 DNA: TGCGCCCAGCAGTCAATCTCCGGACAGGGCTCAGATACGCAGTATTTT
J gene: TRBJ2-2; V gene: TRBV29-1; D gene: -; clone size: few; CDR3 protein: CSVDQAGELFF; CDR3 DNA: TGCAGCGTTGACCAAGCCGGGGAGCTGTTTTTT
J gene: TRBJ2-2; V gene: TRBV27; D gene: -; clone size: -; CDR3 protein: CASTPEVADVNTGELFF; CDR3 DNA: TGTGCCAGCACCCCGGAGGTAGCGGATGTCAACACCGGGGAGCTGTTTTTT
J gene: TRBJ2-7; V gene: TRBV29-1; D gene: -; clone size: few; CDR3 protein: CSFLADSYEQYF; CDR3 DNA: TGCAGTTTCTTAGCGGACTCCTACGAGCAGTACTTC
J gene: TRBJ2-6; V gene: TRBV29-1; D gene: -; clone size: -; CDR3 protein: CSVEVFSSGANVLTF; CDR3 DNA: TGCAGCGTTGAAGTGTTCAGCTCTGGGGCCAACGTCCTGACTTTC
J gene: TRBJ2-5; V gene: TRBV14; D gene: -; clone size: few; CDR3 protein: CASSQGGPETQYF; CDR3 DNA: TGTGCCAGCAGCCAAGGTGGTCCGGAGACCCAGTACTTC
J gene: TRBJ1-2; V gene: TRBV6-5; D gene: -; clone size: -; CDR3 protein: CATHGAGGYTF; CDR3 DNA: TGTGCCACCCATGGCGCGGGCGGCTACACCTTC
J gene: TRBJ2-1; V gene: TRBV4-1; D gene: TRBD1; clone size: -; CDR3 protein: CASSQDPRDRIYNEQFF; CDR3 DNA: TGCGCCAGCAGCCAAGATCCCCGGGACAGGATATACAATGAGCAGTTCTTC
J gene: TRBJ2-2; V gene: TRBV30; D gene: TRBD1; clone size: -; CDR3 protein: CACYPPGTGATGELFF; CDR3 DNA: TGTGCCTGTTACCCCCCGGGGACAGGGGCCACCGGGGAGCTGTTTTTT
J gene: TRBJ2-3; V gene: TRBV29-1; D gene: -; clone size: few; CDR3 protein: CSVIGPTTDTQYF; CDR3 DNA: TGCAGCGTTATCGGTCCGACGACAGATACGCAGTATTTT
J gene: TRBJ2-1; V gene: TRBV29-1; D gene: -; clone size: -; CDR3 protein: CSVRPLGGEQFF; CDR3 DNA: TGCAGCGTTAGACCCCTGGGGGGTGAGCAGTTCTTC
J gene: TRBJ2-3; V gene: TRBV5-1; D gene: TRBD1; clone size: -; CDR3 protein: CASSWPGQGVTDTQYF; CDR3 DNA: TGCGCCAGCAGCTGGCCGGGACAGGGGGTCACAGATACGCAGTATTTT
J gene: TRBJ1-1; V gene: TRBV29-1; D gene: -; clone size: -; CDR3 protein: CSVEGLDSATEAFF; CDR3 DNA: TGCAGCGTTGAAGGCCTGGACAGTGCCACTGAAGCTTTCTTT
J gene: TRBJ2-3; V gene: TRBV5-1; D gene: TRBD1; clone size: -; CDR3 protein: CASSRGTASLITDTQYF; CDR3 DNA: TGCGCCAGCAGCCGTGGGACAGCCAGTCTGATTACAGATACGCAGTATTTT
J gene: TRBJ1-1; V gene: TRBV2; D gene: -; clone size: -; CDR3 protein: CASSGAGESAAFF; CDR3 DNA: TGTGCCAGCAGTGGGGCGGGGGAATCGGCAGCTTTCTTT